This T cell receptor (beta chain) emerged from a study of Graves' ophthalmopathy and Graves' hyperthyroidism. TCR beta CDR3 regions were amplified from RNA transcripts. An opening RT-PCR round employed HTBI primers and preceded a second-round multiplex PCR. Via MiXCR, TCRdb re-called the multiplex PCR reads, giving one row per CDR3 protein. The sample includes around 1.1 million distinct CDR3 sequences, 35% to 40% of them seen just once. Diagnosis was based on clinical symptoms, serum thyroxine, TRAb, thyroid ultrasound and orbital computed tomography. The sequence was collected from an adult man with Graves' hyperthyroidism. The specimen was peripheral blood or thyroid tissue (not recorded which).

DNA for the CDR3: TGCAGTGCTTGTGCGACAGGACTTATTCAGCCCCAGCATTTT. It yields the protein CSACATGLIQPQHF. This sequence joins TRBV20-1 and TRBJ1-5; D might be TRBD1 (6 bases). This CDR3 is built from 14 residues. Per germline, CDR1 DFQATT and CDR2 SNEGSKA (reference sequence). Trimming left V 5 bases short and J 6 bases short, with 17 bases between.